These 17 T cell receptor beta chains were sequenced from one sample in a study of T cell responses to AZD1222 COVID-19 vaccine. The repertoire was sequenced with immunoSEQ multiplex PCR; TCRdb's copy has only in-frame clones and lacks some. The table shows around 210,000 clones, with 94% occurring only once. The sequencing here drew on peripheral blood, taken 28 days after the second dose of the MenACWY control vaccine. These receptors originate from an adult who received the MenACWY meningococcal vaccine as a control.

The chain uses TRBV7-6 and TRBJ2-3; TRBD1 or TRBD2 may be the D gene (6 bases each). Trimming removed 6 bases at V and 4 bases at J, with 23 bases between. This CDR3 has 17 amino acids. The germline gives CDR1 SGHVS, CDR2 FNYEAQ. In DNA form, the CDR3 reads TGTGCCAGCAGTCTTAAGGGTGGGGGGCAGCTCCCAGATACGCAGTATTTT. The encoded protein is CASSLKGGGQLPDTQYF.

In this sample, this clone turned up once. This chain links TRBV6-5 with TRBJ2-3, with 12 bases matching TRBD1. The J segment lost 3 bases and the V segment lost 6 bases, leaving 4 bases of the junction unmatched. The V gene's germline CDR1 is MNHEY and CDR2 SVGAGI. CDR3 length equals 15 residues. The CDR3 nucleotides are TGTGCCAGCAGCCTGGGACAGGGGGCAACAGATACGCAGTATTTT. Translation gives CASSLGQGATDTQYF.

The chain recombines TRBV6-5 with TRBJ2-5; 8 bases match TRBD2. Germline V gives CDR1 MNHEY, CDR2 SVGAGI. The CDR3 runs to 15 residues. V was pared by 7 bases and J by 2 bases, with 9 bases of the junction left unmatched. The DNA for the CDR3 is TGTGCCAGCACGCGCGGGCAGCGGGGGCAAGAGACCCAGTACTTC. Translating it yields CASTRGQRGQETQYF.

The chain uses TRBV13 and TRBJ2-3, with D unclear. V lost 4 bases and J lost 7, with 24 bases in between. This CDR3 comprises 17 residues. Germline V gene data show CDR1 as PRHDT and CDR2 as FYEKMQ (reference sequence). The CDR3 nucleotides are TGTGCCAGCAGCTCCCCAGAGGCAACTCCGTACCCCAATACGCAGTATTTT. The encoded protein is CASSSPEATPYPNTQYF.

This clone came up a few times. The chain couples TRBV28 to TRBJ1-5; 7 bases map to TRBD1. In germline, CDR1 is MDHEN, CDR2 SYDVKM. CDR3 length: 13 amino acids. Trimming removed 10 bases from V and 6 bases from J; junction bases left unmatched: 9. CDR3 nucleotide sequence: TGTGCCATCTCCGACAGGGACAGTCAGCCCCAGCATTTT. This encodes CAISDRDSQPQHF.

The CDR3 DNA sequence: TGCAGTGCTAGTGGGGGGACTAGCGGAGGGGATACGCAGTATTTT. Its translation: CSASGGTSGGDTQYF. V gene TRBV20-1 combines with J gene TRBJ2-3; 11 nucleotides line up with TRBD2. The CDR3 length is 15 residues. With V trimmed by 3 bases and J by 6 bases, 8 bases remained unmatched. The germline gives CDR1 DFQATT, CDR2 SNEGSKA (reference sequence).

This rearrangement joins TRBV25-1 to TRBJ1-6; the D is unclear. The germline gives CDR1 MGHDK, CDR2 SYGVNS. This CDR3 region has 14 residues. V was trimmed by 7 bases and J by 7 bases, leaving 14 bases between them. CDR3 sequence reads: CASTNGAWNSPLHF. As DNA, the CDR3 is TGTGCCAGCACGAACGGAGCTTGGAATTCACCCCTCCACTTT.

This clone was picked up a small number of times. The chain employs TRBV3-1 (or the pseudogene TRBV3-2) and TRBJ1-5; D remains ambiguous. The V gene lost 1 base and the J gene lost 3 bases, with 10 bases spanning the gap. Germline V gene data show CDR1 as LGHDT and CDR2 as YNNKEL (reference sequence). The CDR3 has 15 residues. CDR3 region: CASSQVSGPNQPQHF. The CDR3 DNA reads TGTGCCAGCAGCCAAGTCTCCGGTCCCAATCAGCCCCAGCATTTT.

The gene calls are TRBV12-3 or TRBV12-4 and TRBJ2-1, with 10 bases that match TRBD2. CDR3 length: 13 residues. The V gene end was trimmed by 8 bases and the J gene end by 7 bases; junction bases not matched to a gene: 5. The CDR3 protein is CASRVSGGNEQFF. The CDR3 region has the DNA TGTGCCAGCCGCGTTAGCGGGGGGAATGAGCAGTTCTTC.

This clone was detected only a few times. The genes are TRBV10-3 and TRBJ2-7; D is ambiguous. Trimming pared 4 bases from V and 2 bases from J, leaving 12 bases between. Germline CDR1 reads ENHRY; CDR2 reads SYGVKD. The CDR3 consists of 14 residues. The CDR3 loop is CAISGRAAPYEQYF. In nucleotides, the CDR3 is TGTGCCATCAGTGGCCGGGCAGCGCCCTACGAGCAGTACTTC.

This chain links TRBV5-1 with TRBJ1-6; D is uncertain. Germline V CDR1 and CDR2: SGHRS, YFSETQ. The CDR3 extends over 14 amino acids. V lost 5 bases to trimming and J lost 10 bases, with 16 bases between them. In nucleotides, the CDR3 is TGCGCCAGCAGGGCCGACGGGGAAGGATCACCCCTCCACTTT. It specifies CASRADGEGSPLHF.

This clone came up once. Written as DNA, the CDR3 is TGTGCCAATGCGCGCTCCCAGGACACTGAAGCTTTCTTT. Protein product: CANARSQDTEAFF. J is TRBJ1-1 and V is TRBV6-4; D remains unclear. From germline, CDR1 is MRHNA and CDR2 SNTAGT. This CDR3 spans 13 amino acids. Trimming left V 10 bases short and J 3 bases short, with 15 bases between.

The rearrangement joins TRBV10-3 to TRBJ1-2; D perhaps matches TRBD1 (5 bases). Germline loops: CDR1 ENHRY, CDR2 SYGVKD. The CDR3 length is 14 residues. The V gene lost 4 bases and the J gene lost 2 bases, with 11 bases spanning the gap. The CDR3 DNA follows: TGTGCCATCAGTGGGGGGACCGCCAACTATGGCTACACCTTC. It encodes CAISGGTANYGYTF.

J is TRBJ1-1 and V is TRBV16; TRBD1 matches 8 bases. The V and J ends lost 7 bases and 1 base, in that order; junction bases with no gene match: 5. CDR3 length equals 14 residues. Germline V gene data show CDR1 as KGHSY and CDR2 as FQNENV. CDR3 coding DNA: TGTGCCAGCACCTCCGGGACAGGGAACACTGAAGCTTTCTTT. Translation: CASTSGTGNTEAFF.

The J gene is TRBJ2-7, the V gene TRBV11-2; D might be TRBD1 (6 bases). The length of the CDR3 is 16 residues. V lost 5 bases to trimming and J lost 2 bases, with 19 bases between them. Per germline, CDR1 SGHAT and CDR2 FQNNGV. The CDR3 nucleotides are TGTGCCAGCAGCCTCCCAGCCGGGACACCCACCTACGAGCAGTACTTC. Protein sequence: CASSLPAGTPTYEQYF.

J is TRBJ1-1 and V is TRBV6-5; no definite D call. V was cut by 6 bases and J by 1 base, with 3 bases left in between. CDR3 length: 11 residues. Germline assignment: CDR1 MNHEY and CDR2 SVGAGI. The CDR3 spells CASRANTEAFF. The CDR3 coding sequence is TGTGCCAGCAGGGCGAACACTGAAGCTTTCTTT.

The J gene is TRBJ1-2, the V gene TRBV7-9; D is possibly TRBD1 (5 bases). The CDR3 is made up of 15 amino acids. Germline CDR1 SEHNR, CDR2 FQNEAQ (reference sequence). V was trimmed by 1 base and J by 6 bases, leaving 15 bases between them. The CDR3, as DNA: TGTGCCAGCAGCTTAGTGGGGCGGGGGATCGATGGCTACACCTTC. Translation: CASSLVGRGIDGYTF.